The 15 T cell receptor beta chains given below trace back to one sample, sequenced in a study of blood T cells in healthy people across ages. Primers used in a second PCR of roughly 6 to 12 cycles were a sample-barcoded 5' primer and a J-beta primer mix. Via MiXCR, TCRdb re-called the 5' RACE reads, giving one row per CDR3 protein. The table lists some 1.8 million distinct CDR3 sequences, roughly 43% of them singletons. The sequenced sample consisted of blood. These receptor sequences come from a human donor in good health.

This chain uses TRBV2 with TRBJ2-5; TRBD2 matches at 11 bases. This CDR3 has 19 residues. V lost 8 bases to trimming and J lost 5 bases; unmatched junction nucleotides: 22. Germline V gives CDR1 SNHLY, CDR2 FYNNEI. CDR3 sequence reads: CASPDLPSGGPSLCETQYF. CDR3 in DNA: TGTGCCAGCCCAGACCTTCCTAGCGGGGGGCCTTCGTTATGCGAGACCCAGTACTTC.

The chain carries TRBV10-3 and TRBJ2-3, with D perhaps given as TRBD1 or TRBD2 (6 bases each). The CDR3 has 15 residues. The ends were cut back, 2 bases at V and 2 bases at J, with 11 bases in the middle. The germline V gene has CDR1 ENHRY and CDR2 SYGVKD. The CDR3 is CAISERGPHTDTQYF. The CDR3 coding sequence is TGTGCCATCAGTGAGCGGGGGCCCCACACAGATACGCAGTATTTT.

The rearrangement uses TRBV7-3 and TRBJ2-3; 8 positions match TRBD1. CDR3 size: 15 residues. Germline V gene lookup returns CDR1 SGHTA and CDR2 FQGTGA. With 5 bases clipped from V and 1 base from J, the junction kept 5 bases outside the gene matches. CDR3 sequence (DNA): TGTGCCAGCAGCCTTGGACAGGGATGCACAGATACGCAGTATTTT. As protein: CASSLGQGCTDTQYF. Looking up the rest from reference TRBV7-3 and TRBJ2-3 gives the full variable domain: GAGVSQTPSNKVTEKGKYVELRCDPISGHTALYWYRQSLGQGPEFLIYFQGTGAADDSGLPNDRFFAVRPEGSVSTLKIQRTERGDSAVYLCASSLGQGCTDTQYFGPGTRLTVL.

This clonotype came up once. The junction shows a germline mismatch at one end, possibly a read error. The rearrangement links TRBV14 to TRBJ2-1; TRBD1 is a possible D gene (5 bases). Matching the DNA end better, TRBJ2-7 makes the J call doubtful. The CDR3 totals 13 residues. Germline CDR1 reads SGHDN; CDR2 reads FVKESK. CDR3 sequence: CGSSQGIRDEQYF. The CDR3 DNA follows: TGTGGCAGCAGCCAAGGGATCAGGGATGAGCAGTACTTC.

The J gene is TRBJ2-5, the V gene TRBV5-4; possibly TRBD1 for D (5 bases). V lost 2 bases and J lost 11, with 22 bases in between. CDR3 length: 15 residues. The germline V gene encodes CDR1 SGHNT and CDR2 YYREEE (reference sequence). The CDR3, as DNA: TGTGCCAGCAGCTTTGCTGGGGCTTTGGACAATGAGCAGTACTTC. Its translation: CASSFAGALDNEQYF.

This CDR3 is CASSQVGAGAEAFF. The CDR3 DNA sequence: TGTGCCAGCAGCCAAGTAGGGGCAGGGGCTGAAGCTTTCTTT. This sequence joins TRBV3-1 and TRBJ1-1, with a weak D call TRBD1 (6 bases). Germline V gives CDR1 LGHDT, CDR2 YNNKEL (reference sequence). The CDR3 is made up of 14 amino acids. V lost 1 base to trimming and J lost 6 bases, with 12 bases between them. The whole variable domain, filled in from reference TRBV3-1 and TRBJ1-1, reads DTAVSQTPKYLVTQMGNDKSIKCEQNLGHDTMYWYKQDSKKFLKIMFSYNNKELIINETVPNRFSPKSPDKAHLNLHINSLELGDSAVYFCASSQVGAGAEAFFGQGTRLTVV.

The chain links TRBV6-1 to TRBJ1-5; 9 nucleotides line up with TRBD1. Germline lookup yields CDR1 MNHNS and CDR2 SASEGT. This CDR3 has 15 residues. V was clipped by 7 bases and J by 4 bases; unmatched bases: 8. For the CDR3, the DNA is TGTGCCAGCAACACGGGACAGGGCCATAATCAGCCCCAGCATTTT. Residues: CASNTGQGHNQPQHF.

The V and J genes are TRBV27 and TRBJ2-7; D might be TRBD1 or TRBD2, each matching 5 bases. The CDR3 has 17 residues. Trimming stripped 0 bases from V and 0 bases from J, with 15 bases between. Germline lookup yields CDR1 MNHEY and CDR2 SMNVEV (reference sequence). CDR3 protein: CASSLSQTGTASYEQYF. The CDR3 DNA reads as TGTGCCAGCAGTTTATCGCAAACCGGGACGGCCTCCTACGAGCAGTACTTC.

The chain carries TRBV29-1 and TRBJ2-7, with D tentatively TRBD2 (7 bases). The CDR3 spans 13 residues. Trimming removed 7 bases at V and 3 bases at J, with 16 bases between. The germline CDR1 and CDR2 sequences are SQVTM and ANQGSEA. CDR3 sequence (DNA): TGCAGCGAGGGGGGGGACTGGAACTACGAGCAGTACTTC. It specifies CSEGGDWNYEQYF.

V usage is TRBV6-6 and J usage is TRBJ1-1; D might be TRBD1 (5 bases). The CDR3 contains 14 residues. The V and J ends lost 4 bases and 6 bases respectively, with 15 bases between them. Germline assignment: CDR1 MNHNY and CDR2 SVGAGI (reference sequence). This CDR3 reads CASSLTDPISEAFF. CDR3 sequence (DNA): TGTGCCAGCAGTTTGACAGACCCCATATCTGAAGCTTTCTTT.

The J gene is TRBJ2-5, the V gene TRBV18; D remains ambiguous. V lost 2 bases and J lost 5, with 12 bases in between. From germline, CDR1 is KGHSH and CDR2 LQKENI. The CDR3 length is 14 residues. The CDR3 DNA follows: TGTGCCAGCTCACCAAGGACGGCTTGGGAGACCCAGTACTTC. Protein product: CASSPRTAWETQYF.

The J gene is TRBJ2-7, the V gene TRBV12-3 or TRBV12-4, with D possibly called TRBD1 or TRBD2 (5 bases each). The CDR3 has 12 residues. V was shortened by 6 bases and J by 6 bases, with 12 bases between the two germline ends. The CDR3 protein is CASRPGTTEQYF. The CDR3 nucleotides are TGTGCCAGCAGGCCTGGGACGACCGAGCAGTACTTC.

The chain joins TRBV7-9 to TRBJ2-1; a weak D match, TRBD2 (6 bases). This CDR3 is built from 17 residues. Germline loops: CDR1 SEHNR, CDR2 FQNEAQ (reference sequence). Trimming stripped 2 bases from V and 0 bases from J, with 14 bases between. CDR3 sequence reads: CASSLWIGGSSYNEQFF. DNA of the CDR3: TGTGCCAGCAGCTTATGGATTGGAGGGAGCTCCTACAATGAGCAGTTCTTC.

This sequence joins TRBV7-2 and TRBJ2-7; D perhaps matches TRBD1 (6 bases). V was pared by 3 bases and J by 6 bases, with 21 bases between. Germline values: CDR1 SGHTA, CDR2 FQGNSA. The CDR3 spans 16 residues. The CDR3 sequence: CASSFRPGTKNGEQYF. The CDR3 DNA is TGTGCCAGCAGCTTCAGGCCTGGGACAAAAAACGGCGAGCAGTACTTC.

This clonotype has ten or more counts. This chain joins TRBV7-9 and TRBJ2-6, with unresolved D. With 5 bases removed from V and 3 bases from J, the gap between germline ends came to 11 bases. This CDR3 has 15 residues. CDR1 and CDR2 from the germline V gene are SEHNR and FQNEAQ (reference sequence). DNA of the CDR3: TGTGCCAGCAGCGCGTGGGATAATGGGGCCAACGTCCTGACTTTC. Translating it yields CASSAWDNGANVLTF.